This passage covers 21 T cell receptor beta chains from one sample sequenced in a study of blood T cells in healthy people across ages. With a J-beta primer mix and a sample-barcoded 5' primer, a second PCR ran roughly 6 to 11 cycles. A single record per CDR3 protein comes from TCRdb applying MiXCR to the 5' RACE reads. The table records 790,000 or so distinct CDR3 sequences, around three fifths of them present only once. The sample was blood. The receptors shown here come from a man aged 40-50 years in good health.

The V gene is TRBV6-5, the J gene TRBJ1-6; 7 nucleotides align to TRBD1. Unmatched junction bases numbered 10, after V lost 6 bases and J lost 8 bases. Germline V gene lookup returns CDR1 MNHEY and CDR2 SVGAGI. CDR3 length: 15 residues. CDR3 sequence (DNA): TGTGCCAGCAGACGACTACAGGGGAGAGATTCACCCCTCCACTTT. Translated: CASRRLQGRDSPLHF.

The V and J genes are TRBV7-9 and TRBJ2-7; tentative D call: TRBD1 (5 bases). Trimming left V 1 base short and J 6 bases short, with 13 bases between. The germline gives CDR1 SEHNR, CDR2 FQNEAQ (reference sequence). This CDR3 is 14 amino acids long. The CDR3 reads CASSLGRDSGEQYF. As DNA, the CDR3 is TGTGCCAGCAGCTTAGGCAGGGATTCGGGCGAGCAGTACTTC.

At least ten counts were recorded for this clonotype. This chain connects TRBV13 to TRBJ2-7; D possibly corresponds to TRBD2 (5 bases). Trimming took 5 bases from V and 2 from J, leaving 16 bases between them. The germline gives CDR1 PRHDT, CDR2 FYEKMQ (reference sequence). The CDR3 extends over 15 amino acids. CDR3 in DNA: TGTGCCAGCAGCCCCTCTGGCCTAGCTCCCTACGAGCAGTACTTC. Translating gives CASSPSGLAPYEQYF.

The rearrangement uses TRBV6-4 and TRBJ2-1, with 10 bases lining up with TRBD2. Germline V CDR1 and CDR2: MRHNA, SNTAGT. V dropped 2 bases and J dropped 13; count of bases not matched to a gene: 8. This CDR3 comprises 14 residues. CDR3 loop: CASSDGLAGAHQFF. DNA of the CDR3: TGTGCCAGCAGTGACGGTCTAGCGGGGGCTCATCAGTTCTTC.

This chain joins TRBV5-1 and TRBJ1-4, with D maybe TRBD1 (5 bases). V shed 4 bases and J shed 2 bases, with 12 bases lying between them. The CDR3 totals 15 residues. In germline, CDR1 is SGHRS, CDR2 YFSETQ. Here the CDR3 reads CASSKAGRTNEKLFF. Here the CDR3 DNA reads TGCGCCAGCAGCAAAGCAGGGCGGACTAATGAAAAACTGTTTTTT.

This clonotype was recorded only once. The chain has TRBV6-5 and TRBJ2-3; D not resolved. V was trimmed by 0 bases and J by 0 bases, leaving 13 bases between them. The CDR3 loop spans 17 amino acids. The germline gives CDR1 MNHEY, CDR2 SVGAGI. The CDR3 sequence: CASSYSKTRASTDTQYF. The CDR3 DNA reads TGTGCCAGCAGTTACTCGAAGACTCGAGCTAGCACAGATACGCAGTATTTT.

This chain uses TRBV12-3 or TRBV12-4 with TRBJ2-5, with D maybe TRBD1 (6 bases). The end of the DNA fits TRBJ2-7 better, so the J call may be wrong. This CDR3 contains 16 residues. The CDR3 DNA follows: TGTGCCAGCAGTGCCAAGACAGGCCGCCCCTTTTACGAGCAGTACTTC. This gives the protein CASSAKTGRPFYEQYF.

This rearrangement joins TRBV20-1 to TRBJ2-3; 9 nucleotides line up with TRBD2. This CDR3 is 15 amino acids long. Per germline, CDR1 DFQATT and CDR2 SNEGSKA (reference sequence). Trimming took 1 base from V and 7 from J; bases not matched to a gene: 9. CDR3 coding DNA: TGCAGTGCTAGAGGGAGCGGGGGGCCTACTAATACGCAGTATTTT. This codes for CSARGSGGPTNTQYF.

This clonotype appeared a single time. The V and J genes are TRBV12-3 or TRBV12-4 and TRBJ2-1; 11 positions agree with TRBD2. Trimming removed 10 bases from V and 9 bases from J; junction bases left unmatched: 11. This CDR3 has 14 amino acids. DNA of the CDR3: TGTGCCACCTCGACTAGCGGGGCCTTAGGTGAGCAGTTCTTC. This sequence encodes CATSTSGALGEQFF.

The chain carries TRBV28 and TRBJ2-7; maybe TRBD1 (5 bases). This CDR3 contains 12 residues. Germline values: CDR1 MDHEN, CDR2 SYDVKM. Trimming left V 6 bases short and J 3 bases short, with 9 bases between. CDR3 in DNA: TGTGCCAGCAGAACCCAGGGCTACGAGCAGTACTTC. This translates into CASRTQGYEQYF.

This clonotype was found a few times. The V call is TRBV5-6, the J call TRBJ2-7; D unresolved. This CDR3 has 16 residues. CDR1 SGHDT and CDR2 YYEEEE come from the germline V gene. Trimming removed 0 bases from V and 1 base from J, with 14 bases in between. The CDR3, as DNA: TGTGCCAGCAGCTTGGATCCTAGAGGCTATTCCTACGAGCAGTACTTC. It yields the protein CASSLDPRGYSYEQYF.

CDR3 DNA: TGCAGCGTGGGGGAGGGCCTACCCTACGAGCAGTACTTC. The encoded protein is CSVGEGLPYEQYF. The chain is built from TRBV29-1 and TRBJ2-7; 7 nucleotides match TRBD2. The CDR3 has 13 amino acids. The germline gives CDR1 SQVTM, CDR2 ANQGSEA. Trimming took 6 bases from V and 2 from J; bases not matched to a gene: 7.

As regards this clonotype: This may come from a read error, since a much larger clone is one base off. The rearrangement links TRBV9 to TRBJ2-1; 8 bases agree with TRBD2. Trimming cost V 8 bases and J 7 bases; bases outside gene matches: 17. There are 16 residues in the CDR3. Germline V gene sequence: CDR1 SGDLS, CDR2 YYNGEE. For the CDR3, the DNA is TGTGCCAGGCCTAGAGCGGGGGTCCTTGTAGTGAATGAGCAGTTCTTC. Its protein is CARPRAGVLVVNEQFF.

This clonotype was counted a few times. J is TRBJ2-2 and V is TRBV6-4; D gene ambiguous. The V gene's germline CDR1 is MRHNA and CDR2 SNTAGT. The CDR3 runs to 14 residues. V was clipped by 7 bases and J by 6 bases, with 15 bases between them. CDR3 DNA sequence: TGTGCCAGCATTACAGCCTCGCTACCCGGGGAGCTGTTTTTT. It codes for CASITASLPGELFF.

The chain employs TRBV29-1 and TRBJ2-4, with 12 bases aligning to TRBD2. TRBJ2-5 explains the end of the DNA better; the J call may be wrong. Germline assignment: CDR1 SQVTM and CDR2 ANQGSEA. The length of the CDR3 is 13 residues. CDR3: CSATSGRDETQYF. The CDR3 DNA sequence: TGCAGCGCGACTAGCGGGAGAGATGAGACCCAGTACTTC.

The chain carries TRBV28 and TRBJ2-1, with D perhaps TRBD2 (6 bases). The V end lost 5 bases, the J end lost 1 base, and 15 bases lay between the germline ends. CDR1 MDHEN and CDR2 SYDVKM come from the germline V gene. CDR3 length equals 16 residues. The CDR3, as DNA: TGTGCCAGCAGTGGGAGCGGGCATACTTCCTACAATGAGCAGTTCTTC. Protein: CASSGSGHTSYNEQFF.

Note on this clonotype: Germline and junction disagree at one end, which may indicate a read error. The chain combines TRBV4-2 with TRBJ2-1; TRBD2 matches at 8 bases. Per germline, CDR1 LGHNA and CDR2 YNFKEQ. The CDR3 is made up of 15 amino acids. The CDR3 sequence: CVSSHQREGRNEQFF. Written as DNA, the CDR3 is TGTGTCAGCAGCCATCAACGGGAGGGCCGTAATGAGCAGTTCTTC.

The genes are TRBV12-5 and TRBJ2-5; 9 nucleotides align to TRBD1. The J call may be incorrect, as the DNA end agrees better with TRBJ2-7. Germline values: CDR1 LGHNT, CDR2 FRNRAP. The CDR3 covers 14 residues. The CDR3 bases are TGTGCTAGTGGGACGGGACAGGGCTATAACGAGCAGTACTTC. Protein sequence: CASGTGQGYNEQYF.

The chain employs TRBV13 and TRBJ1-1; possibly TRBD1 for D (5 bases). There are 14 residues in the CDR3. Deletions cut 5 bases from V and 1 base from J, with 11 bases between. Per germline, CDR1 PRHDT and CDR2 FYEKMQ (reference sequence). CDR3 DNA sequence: TGTGCCAGCAGCCTCCGGAGGGGGAACACTGAAGCTTTCTTT. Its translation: CASSLRRGNTEAFF.

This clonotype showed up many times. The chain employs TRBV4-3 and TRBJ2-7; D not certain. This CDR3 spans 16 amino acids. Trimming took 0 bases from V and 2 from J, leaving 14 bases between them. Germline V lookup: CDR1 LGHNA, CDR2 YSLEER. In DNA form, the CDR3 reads TGCGCCAGCAGCCAAGAGTTCGACCGGCCGCCCTACGAGCAGTACTTC. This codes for CASSQEFDRPPYEQYF.

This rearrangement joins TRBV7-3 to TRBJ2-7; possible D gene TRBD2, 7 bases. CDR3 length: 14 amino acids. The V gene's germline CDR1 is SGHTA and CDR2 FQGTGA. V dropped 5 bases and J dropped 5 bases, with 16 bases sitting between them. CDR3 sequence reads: CASSPRGGAHEQYF. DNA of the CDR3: TGTGCCAGCAGCCCACGTGGGGGGGCCCACGAGCAGTACTTC.